This TCR beta chain was found in a study of cytomegalovirus exposure and HLA in healthy donors. Study overall: Of the donors genotyped, 300 to 500 in all, less than 90% fell in the Caucasian-associated ancestry cluster. General study results and limits: Among the sequence variants, a highly shared cluster was likely an artifact of sequencing.

The primer mix had 60 Vbeta and 13 Jbeta primers. Using immunoSEQ multiplex PCR, the repertoire was profiled, and TCRdb retains in-frame clones only, with some absent. This sample carries about 190,000 clones, less than 90% of them seen once, and the ten largest clones take roughly 0.32%. CDR3 length: 16 residues. Germline CDR1 LNHDA, CDR2 SQIVND (reference sequence). Trimming shortened V by 4 bases and J by 0 bases, and 13 bases separated the two germline ends. On this clone itself: Its antigen is unknown.

Source material: PBMCs. The clonotype originates from a woman aged 30 to 39 in good health and CMV-seronegative. The chain combines TRBV19 with TRBJ1-3; D perhaps matches TRBD1 (5 bases). The chain's CDR3 is CASSTLTDPSGNTIYF. The CDR3 nucleotides are TGTGCCAGTAGTACCCTGACAGACCCCTCTGGAAACACCATATATTTT.